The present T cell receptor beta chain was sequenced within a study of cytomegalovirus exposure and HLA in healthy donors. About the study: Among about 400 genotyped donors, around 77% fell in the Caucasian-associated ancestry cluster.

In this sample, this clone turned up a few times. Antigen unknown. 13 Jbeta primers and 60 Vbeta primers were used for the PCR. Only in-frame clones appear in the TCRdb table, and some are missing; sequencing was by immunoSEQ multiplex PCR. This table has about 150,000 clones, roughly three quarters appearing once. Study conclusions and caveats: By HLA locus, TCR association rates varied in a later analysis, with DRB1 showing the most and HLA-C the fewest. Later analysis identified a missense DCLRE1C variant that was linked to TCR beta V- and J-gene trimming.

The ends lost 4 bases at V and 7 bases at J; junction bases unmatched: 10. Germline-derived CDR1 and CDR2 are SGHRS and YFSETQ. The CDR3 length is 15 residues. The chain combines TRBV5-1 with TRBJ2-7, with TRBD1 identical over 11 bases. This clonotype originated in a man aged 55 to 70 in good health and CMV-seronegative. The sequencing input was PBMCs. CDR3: CASSRSGQGGEEQYF. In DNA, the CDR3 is TGCGCCAGCAGCCGCTCGGGACAGGGGGGGGAAGAGCAGTACTTC.